This T cell receptor beta chain emerged from a study of T cell responses to AZD1222 COVID-19 vaccine. Findings and limits, study-wide: CD4 TCRs linked to vaccination spanned spike, dominating at 160-218 and 743-854. Spike-specific TCR breadth rose after two AZD1222 doses, and depth rose as well. The donor group comprised mostly white British people and more females; the analysis possibly underestimated clonal diversity. Repertoires in all cases were sampled only once the peak T cell response had passed.

With V trimmed by 5 bases and J by 8 bases, 9 bases remained unmatched. The CDR3 is made up of 16 amino acids. The germline CDR1 and CDR2 sequences are MGHRA and YSYEKL. Assay used: immunoSEQ multiplex PCR; TCRdb lists only in-frame clones, some missing. The sample has some 150,000 clones, roughly 88% seen once. Comment on this clone: The antigen is unknown.

The V and J genes are TRBV4-1 and TRBJ2-1, with TRBD2 matching over 13 bases. The specimen was peripheral blood, collected on day 0 of AZD1222 vaccination. The source of this sequence is an adult in good health. CDR3: CASSAHPGLAGYEQFF. The CDR3 DNA follows: TGCGCCAGCAGCGCCCACCCGGGACTAGCGGGATATGAGCAGTTCTTC.